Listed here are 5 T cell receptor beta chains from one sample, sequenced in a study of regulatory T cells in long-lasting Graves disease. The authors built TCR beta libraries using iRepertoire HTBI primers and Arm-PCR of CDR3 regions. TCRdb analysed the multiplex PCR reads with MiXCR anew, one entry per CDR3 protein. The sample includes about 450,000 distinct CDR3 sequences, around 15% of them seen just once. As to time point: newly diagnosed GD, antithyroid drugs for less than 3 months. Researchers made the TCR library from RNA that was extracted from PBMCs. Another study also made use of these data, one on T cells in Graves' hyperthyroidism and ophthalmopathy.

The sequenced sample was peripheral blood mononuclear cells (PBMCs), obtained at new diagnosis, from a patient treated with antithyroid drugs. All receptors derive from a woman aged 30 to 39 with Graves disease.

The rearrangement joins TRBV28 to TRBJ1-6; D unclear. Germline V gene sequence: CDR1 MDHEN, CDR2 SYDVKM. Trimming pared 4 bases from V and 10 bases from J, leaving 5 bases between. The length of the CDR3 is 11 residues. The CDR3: CASSSSSPLHF. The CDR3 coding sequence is TGTGCCAGCAGTTCTTCCTCACCCCTCCACTTT. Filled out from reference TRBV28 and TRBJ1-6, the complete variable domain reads DVKVTQSSRYLVKRTGEKVFLECVQDMDHENMFWYRQDPGLGLRLIYFSYDVKMKEKGDIPEGYSVSREKKERFSLILESASTNQTSMYLCASSSSSPLHFGNGTRLTVT.

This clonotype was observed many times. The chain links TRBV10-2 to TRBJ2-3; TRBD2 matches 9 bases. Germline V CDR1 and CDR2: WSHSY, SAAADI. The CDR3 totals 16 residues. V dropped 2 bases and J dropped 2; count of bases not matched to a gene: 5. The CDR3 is CASSEGLAGFTDTQYF. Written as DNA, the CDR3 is TGCGCCAGCAGTGAGGGCCTAGCGGGGTTCACAGATACGCAGTATTTT.

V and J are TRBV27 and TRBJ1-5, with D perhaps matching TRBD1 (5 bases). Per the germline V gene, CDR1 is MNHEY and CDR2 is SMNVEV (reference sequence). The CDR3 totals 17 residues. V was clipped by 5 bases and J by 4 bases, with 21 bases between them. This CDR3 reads CASSHGTSERRNQPQHF. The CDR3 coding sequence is TGTGCCAGCAGTCATGGGACGTCCGAAAGGCGAAATCAGCCCCAGCATTTT.

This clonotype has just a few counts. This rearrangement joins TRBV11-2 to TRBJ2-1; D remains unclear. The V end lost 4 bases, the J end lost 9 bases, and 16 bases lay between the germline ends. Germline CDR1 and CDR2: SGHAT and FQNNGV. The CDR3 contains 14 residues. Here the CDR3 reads CASSSNLERSEQFF. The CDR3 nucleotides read TGTGCCAGCAGCTCAAACTTGGAGAGGAGTGAGCAGTTCTTC. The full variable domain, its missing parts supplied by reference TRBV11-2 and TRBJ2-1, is EAGVAQSPRYKIIEKRQSVAFWCNPISGHATLYWYQQILGQGPKLLIQFQNNGVVDDSQLPKDRFSAERLKGVDSTLKIQPAKLEDSAVYLCASSSNLERSEQFFGPGTRLTVL.

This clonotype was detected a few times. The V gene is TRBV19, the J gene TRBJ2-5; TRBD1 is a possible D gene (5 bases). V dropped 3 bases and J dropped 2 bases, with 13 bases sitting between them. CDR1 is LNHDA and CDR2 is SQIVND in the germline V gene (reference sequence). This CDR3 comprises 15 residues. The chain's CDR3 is CASSMFQGGQETQYF. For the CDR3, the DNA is TGTGCCAGTAGTATGTTCCAGGGTGGGCAAGAGACCCAGTACTTC.